The TCR beta chain under discussion was sequenced for a study of blood T cell repertoires in COVID-19. Across the whole study: Specimens from acute and convalescent COVID-19 originated in the United States, Italy and Spain. Sources were T cells, B-cell-depleted T cells, or PBMCs; the material itself was cDNA or gDNA.

V was pared by 3 bases and J by 7 bases, with 12 bases between. The CDR3 length is 14 residues. CDR1 and CDR2 (germline): ENHRY, SYGVKD. In the original workflow: Cell counts per sample came from amplifying reference gene primers. Generated by immunoSEQ multiplex PCR, the TCRdb table keeps only in-frame clones and is missing some. V, J and clone size are those of that table, while D and trimming were read from the DNA. Of under 150,000 clones detected, 81% appear once; the ten largest clones hold about 1.6%. The V call is TRBV10-3, the J call TRBJ1-4; a possible D gene is TRBD1 (6 bases). This TCR was sampled from a man aged 50 or older with acute or convalescent COVID-19. Sequencing was carried out using peripheral blood. CDR3 in amino acids: CAISDSQGGEKLFF. DNA of the CDR3: TGTGCCATCAGTGATTCACAGGGTGGTGAAAAACTGTTTTTT.